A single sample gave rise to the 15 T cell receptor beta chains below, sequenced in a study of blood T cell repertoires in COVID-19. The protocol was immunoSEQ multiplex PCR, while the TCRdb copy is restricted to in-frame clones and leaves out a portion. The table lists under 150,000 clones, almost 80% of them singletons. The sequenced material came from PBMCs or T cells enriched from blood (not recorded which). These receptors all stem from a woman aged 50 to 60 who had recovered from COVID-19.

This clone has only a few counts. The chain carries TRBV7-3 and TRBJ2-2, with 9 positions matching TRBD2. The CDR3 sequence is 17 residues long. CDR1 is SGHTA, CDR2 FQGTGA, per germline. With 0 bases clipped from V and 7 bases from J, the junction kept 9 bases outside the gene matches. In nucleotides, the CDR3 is TGTGCCAGCAGCTTAACGATGTCTAGCGGGGTTGGCGGGGAGCTGTTTTTT. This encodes CASSLTMSSGVGGELFF.

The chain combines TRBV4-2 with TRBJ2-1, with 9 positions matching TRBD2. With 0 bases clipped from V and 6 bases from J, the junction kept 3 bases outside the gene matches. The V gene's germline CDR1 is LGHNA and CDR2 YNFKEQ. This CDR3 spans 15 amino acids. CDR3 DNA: TGTGCCAGCAGCCAAGAAAGCGGGAGGCCCAATGAGCAGTTCTTC. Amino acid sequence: CASSQESGRPNEQFF.

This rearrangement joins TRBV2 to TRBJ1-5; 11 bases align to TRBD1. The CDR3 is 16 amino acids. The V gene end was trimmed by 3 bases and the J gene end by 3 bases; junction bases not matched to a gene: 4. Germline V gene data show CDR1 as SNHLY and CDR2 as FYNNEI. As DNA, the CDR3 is TGTGCCAGCAGTGACGTGGGACAGGGGGACAATCAGCCCCAGCATTTT. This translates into CASSDVGQGDNQPQHF.

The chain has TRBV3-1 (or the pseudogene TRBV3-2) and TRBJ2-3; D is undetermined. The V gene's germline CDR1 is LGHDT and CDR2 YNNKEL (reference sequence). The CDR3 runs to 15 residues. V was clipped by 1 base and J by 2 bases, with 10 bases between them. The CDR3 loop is CASSQGGSYTDTQYF. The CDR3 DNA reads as TGTGCCAGCAGCCAAGGCGGATCCTACACAGATACGCAGTATTTT.

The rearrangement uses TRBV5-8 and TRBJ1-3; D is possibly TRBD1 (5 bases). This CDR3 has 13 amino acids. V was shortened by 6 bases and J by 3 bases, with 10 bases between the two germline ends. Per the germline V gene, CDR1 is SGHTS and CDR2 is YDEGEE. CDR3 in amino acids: CASTRQNGNTIYF. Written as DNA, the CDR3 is TGTGCCAGCACCAGACAGAATGGAAACACCATATATTTT.

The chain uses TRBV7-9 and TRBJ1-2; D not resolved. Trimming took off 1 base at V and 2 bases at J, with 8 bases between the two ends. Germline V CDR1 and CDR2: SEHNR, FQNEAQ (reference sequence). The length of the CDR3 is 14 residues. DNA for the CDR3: TGTGCCAGCAGCTTAGGCGGGAGAAACTATGGCTACACCTTC. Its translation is CASSLGGRNYGYTF.

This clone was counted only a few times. CDR3 in DNA: TGTGCCAGCAGCACAGGGCAGGGTGAGCAGTTCTTC. The encoded protein is CASSTGQGEQFF. V and J are TRBV5-6 and TRBJ2-1; D is possibly TRBD1 (6 bases). CDR3 size: 12 residues. Germline-derived CDR1 and CDR2 are SGHDT and YYEEEE. Trimming removed 4 bases from V and 9 bases from J, with 11 bases in between.

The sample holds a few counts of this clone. The CDR3: CASRYRVEQYF. DNA of the CDR3: TGTGCCAGCAGATACCGAGTCGAGCAGTACTTC. The V call is TRBV27, the J call TRBJ2-7; D is undetermined. Per the germline V gene, CDR1 is MNHEY and CDR2 is SMNVEV (reference sequence). V lost 6 bases and J 6 bases, leaving 9 bases between the germline ends. The CDR3 spans 11 residues.

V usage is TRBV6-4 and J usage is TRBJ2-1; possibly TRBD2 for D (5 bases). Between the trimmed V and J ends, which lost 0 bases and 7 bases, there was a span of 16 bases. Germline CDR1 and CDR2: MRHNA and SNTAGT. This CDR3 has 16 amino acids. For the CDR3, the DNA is TGTGCCAGCAGTGACTCATCTCGTCGGGGTAGGAATGAGCAGTTCTTC. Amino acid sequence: CASSDSSRRGRNEQFF.

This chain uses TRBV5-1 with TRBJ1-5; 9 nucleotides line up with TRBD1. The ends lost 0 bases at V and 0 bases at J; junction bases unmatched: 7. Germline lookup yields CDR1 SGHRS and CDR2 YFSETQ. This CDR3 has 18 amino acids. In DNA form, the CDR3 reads TGCGCCAGCAGCTTGGAATCGGGACAGGGAGTTAGCAATCAGCCCCAGCATTTT. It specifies CASSLESGQGVSNQPQHF.

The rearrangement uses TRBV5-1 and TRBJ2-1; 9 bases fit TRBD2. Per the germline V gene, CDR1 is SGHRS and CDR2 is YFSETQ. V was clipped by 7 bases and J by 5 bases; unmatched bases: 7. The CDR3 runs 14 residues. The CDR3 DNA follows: TGCGCCAGCTTCGACCCTAGCGGGAACAATGAGCAGTTCTTC. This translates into CASFDPSGNNEQFF.

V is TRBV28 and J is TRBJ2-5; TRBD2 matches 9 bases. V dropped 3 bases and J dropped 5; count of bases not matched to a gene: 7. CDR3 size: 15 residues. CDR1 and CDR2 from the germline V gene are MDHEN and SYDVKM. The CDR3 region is CASSFGSGSGETQYF. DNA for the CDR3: TGTGCCAGCAGTTTCGGTAGCGGGAGCGGTGAGACCCAGTACTTC.

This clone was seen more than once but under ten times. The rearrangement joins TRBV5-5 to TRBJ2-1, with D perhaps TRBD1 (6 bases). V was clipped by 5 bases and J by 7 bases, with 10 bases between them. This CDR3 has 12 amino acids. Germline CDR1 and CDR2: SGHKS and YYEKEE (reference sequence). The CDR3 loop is CASRPRGNEQFF. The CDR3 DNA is TGTGCCAGCAGGCCCAGGGGAAATGAGCAGTTCTTC.

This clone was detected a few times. The CDR3 nucleotides read TGTGCCAGTAGTCCCCGGGGACTAGCGGGACAAGAGACCCAGTACTTC. Its translation: CASSPRGLAGQETQYF. V usage is TRBV19 and J usage is TRBJ2-5, with TRBD2 matching over 13 bases. Germline-derived CDR1 and CDR2 are LNHDA and SQIVND (reference sequence). The CDR3 extends over 16 amino acids. With V trimmed by 5 bases and J by 2 bases, 5 bases remained unmatched.

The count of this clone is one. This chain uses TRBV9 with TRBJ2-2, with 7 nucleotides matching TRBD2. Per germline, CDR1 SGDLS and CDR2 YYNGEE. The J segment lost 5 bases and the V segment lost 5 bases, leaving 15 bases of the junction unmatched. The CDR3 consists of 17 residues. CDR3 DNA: TGTGCCAGCAGTCGGAGGGAGGGACTTCCTTTTACCGGGGAGCTGTTTTTT. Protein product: CASSRREGLPFTGELFF. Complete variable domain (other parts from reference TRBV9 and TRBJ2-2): DSGVTQTPKHLITATGQRVTLRCSPRSGDLSVYWYQQSLDQGLQFLIQYYNGEERAKGNILERFSAQQFPDLHSELNLSSLELGDSALYFCASSRREGLPFTGELFFGEGSRLTVL.